This T cell receptor beta chain is from a study of technical replicates of blood from several donors. This CDR3 spans 14 amino acids. V gave up 8 bases and J gave up 8 bases; unmatched junction bases: 10. The V gene's germline CDR1 is SEHNR and CDR2 FQNEAQ (reference sequence). The repertoire was sequenced with immunoSEQ multiplex PCR; TCRdb's copy has only in-frame clones and lacks some. Here the sample spans about 75,000 clones, 91% being singletons. The receptor was isolated from a human donor in good health. Some clones in this sample may be carry-over from other donors' samples. The chain recombines TRBV7-9 with TRBJ2-1, with 9 bases lining up with TRBD1. Sequencing was done on a sample of T cells isolated from PBMCs. CDR3 coding DNA: TGTGCCAGCCCCAAGGGGACAGGGTATGATGAGCAGTTCTTC. Translating it yields CASPKGTGYDEQFF.